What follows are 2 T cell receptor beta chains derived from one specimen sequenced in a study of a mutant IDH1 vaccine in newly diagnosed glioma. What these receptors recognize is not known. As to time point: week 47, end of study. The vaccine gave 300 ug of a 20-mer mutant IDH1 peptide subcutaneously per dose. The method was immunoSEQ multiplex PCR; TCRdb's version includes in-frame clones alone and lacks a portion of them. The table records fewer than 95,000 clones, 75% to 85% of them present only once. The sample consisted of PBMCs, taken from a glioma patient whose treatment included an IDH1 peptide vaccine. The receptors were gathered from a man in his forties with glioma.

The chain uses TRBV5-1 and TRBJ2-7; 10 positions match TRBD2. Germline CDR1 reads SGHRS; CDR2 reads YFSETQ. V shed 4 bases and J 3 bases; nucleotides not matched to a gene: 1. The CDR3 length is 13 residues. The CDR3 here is CASSRTSGYEQYF. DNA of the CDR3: TGCGCCAGCAGCCGGACTAGCGGCTACGAGCAGTACTTC.

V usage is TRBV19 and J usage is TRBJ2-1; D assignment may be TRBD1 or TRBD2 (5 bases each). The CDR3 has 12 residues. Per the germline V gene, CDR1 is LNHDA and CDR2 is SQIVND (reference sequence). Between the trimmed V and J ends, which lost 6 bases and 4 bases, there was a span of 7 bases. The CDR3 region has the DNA TGTGCCAGTAGCGGGACGTACAATGAGCAGTTCTTC. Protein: CASSGTYNEQFF.